The rows below give T cell receptor beta chains drawn from one sample of a study of cytomegalovirus exposure and HLA in healthy donors. Method: immunoSEQ multiplex PCR; TCRdb's copy keeps in-frame clones and lacks some. The profile covers 100,000 to 150,000 clones, with around three quarters appearing a single time and 7% to 9.5% taken by the ten largest. Material for sequencing was PBMCs. The receptors derive from a man aged 30 to 45 in good health and CMV-seropositive. CDR3s include the opening cysteine and the closing phenylalanine or tryptophan. The D gene is left open where the match is weak. Clone sizes are given selectively: once, few, many, or a class where the clone is expanded.

V gene	CDR3 length	J gene	D gene	clone size	CDR3 protein	CDR3 DNA
TRBV2	14	TRBJ1-5	TRBD1	.	CASSNRQGLQPQHF	TGTGCCAGCAGTAACCGACAGGGTCTCCAGCCCCAGCATTTT
TRBV19	15	TRBJ1-2	TRBD1	.	CASSTTGDLIYGYTF	TGTGCCAGTAGTACGACAGGGGACCTAATCTATGGCTACACCTTC
TRBV6-5	16	TRBJ2-4	TRBD2	.	CASSYRSSGGENSQYF	TGTGCCAGCAGTTATCGTTCTAGCGGGGGGGAAAACAGTCAGTACTTC
TRBV9	14	TRBJ1-1	TRBD1	.	CASSVGQGNTEAFF	TGTGCCAGCAGCGTCGGACAGGGGAACACTGAAGCTTTCTTT
TRBV9	16	TRBJ1-3	TRBD1	once	CASSVDPGGAGNTIYF	TGTGCCAGCAGCGTTGATCCAGGGGGAGCTGGAAACACCATATATTTT
TRBV7-8	16	TRBJ2-2	.	.	CASSLDRGGLTGELFF	TGTGCCAGCAGCTTGGATAGGGGAGGTCTCACCGGGGAGCTGTTTTTT
TRBV7-8	15	TRBJ2-2	.	.	CASSRGTANTGELFF	TGTGCCAGCAGCCGCGGGACAGCGAACACCGGGGAGCTGTTTTTT
TRBV9	14	TRBJ2-5	.	.	CASSVAGNQETQYF	TGTGCCAGCAGCGTAGCAGGGAACCAAGAGACCCAGTACTTC
TRBV6-1	12	TRBJ1-1	.	few	CASSELSTEAFF	TGTGCCAGCAGTGAACTTTCCACTGAAGCTTTCTTT
TRBV4-1	14	TRBJ2-3	.	.	CASSQGRGVDTQYF	TGCGCCAGCAGCCAAGGGCGGGGAGTAGATACGCAGTATTTT
TRBV2	15	TRBJ2-1	TRBD2	.	CASSDGGEGTNEQFF	TGTGCCAGCAGTGATGGCGGGGAGGGGACCAATGAGCAGTTCTTC
TRBV9	15	TRBJ1-5	.	.	CASSEGILSNQPQHF	TGTGCCAGCAGCGAGGGGATCCTGAGCAATCAGCCCCAGCATTTT
TRBV2	14	TRBJ1-5	.	.	CASSGGQGYQPQHF	TGTGCCAGCAGTGGTGGGCAGGGTTATCAGCCCCAGCATTTT
TRBV13	14	TRBJ2-1	.	.	CASSFGRGLKVQFF	TGTGCCAGCAGCTTTGGTCGGGGTCTAAAGGTGCAGTTCTTC
TRBV5-6	19	TRBJ2-3	TRBD2	.	CASSPTPGAGGPSTDTQYF	TGTGCCAGCAGCCCTACACCTGGGGCGGGGGGGCCCAGCACAGATACGCAGTATTTT
TRBV6-5	15	TRBJ2-7	TRBD1	.	CASSRQGRGSYEQYF	TGTGCCAGCAGCCGACAGGGTAGGGGCTCCTACGAGCAGTACTTC
TRBV6-1	14	TRBJ2-7	.	.	CASRRIQGVHEQYF	TGTGCCAGCAGGCGGATACAGGGTGTCCACGAGCAGTACTTC
TRBV7-2	14	TRBJ2-7	.	.	CASSLLIGMGEQYF	TGTGCCAGCAGCCTTTTGATCGGGATGGGCGAGCAGTACTTC
TRBV7-9	17	TRBJ1-5	TRBD1	once	CASSSWLGQGSNQPQHF	TGTGCCAGCAGCTCATGGCTCGGACAGGGGAGCAATCAGCCCCAGCATTTT
TRBV6-6	14	TRBJ1-5	.	.	CASSYSTDNQPQHF	TGTGCCAGCAGTTACTCGACAGACAATCAGCCCCAGCATTTT
TRBV19	15	TRBJ1-6	TRBD1	.	CASRRTGTGGSPLHF	TGTGCCAGTAGGCGTACCGGGACAGGGGGCTCACCCCTCCACTTT
TRBV28	14	TRBJ1-1	.	.	CASSHRGGNTEAFF	TGTGCCAGCTCCCATCGGGGGGGGAACACTGAAGCTTTCTTT
TRBV9	14	TRBJ2-3	TRBD1	.	CASSLRTGRDTQYF	TGTGCCAGCAGCCTACGGACAGGGAGGGATACGCAGTATTTT
TRBV5-5	15	TRBJ2-7	.	.	CASSSTGTLTYEQYF	TGTGCCAGCAGCTCCACCGGGACTCTGACCTACGAGCAGTACTTC
TRBV19	17	TRBJ1-6	TRBD1	.	CATRDREGGFYNSPLHF	TGTGCCACCAGGGACAGGGAGGGCGGTTTCTATAATTCACCCCTCCACTTT
TRBV6-5	12	TRBJ1-1	TRBD1	.	CASRQGDTEAFF	TGTGCCAGTAGACAGGGCGATACCGAAGCTTTCTTT
TRBV30	11	TRBJ2-1	TRBD2	.	CACGTSHEQFF	TGTGCCTGCGGGACTAGCCATGAGCAGTTCTTC
TRBV6-1	15	TRBJ2-2	.	few	CASSEALRGTGELFF	TGTGCCAGCAGTGAAGCACTAAGGGGCACCGGGGAGCTGTTTTTT
TRBV12-5	15	TRBJ2-7	TRBD1	.	CASGPKGTGLPEQYF	TGTGCTAGTGGCCCGAAGGGGACAGGGCTACCGGAGCAGTACTTC
TRBV5-1	16	TRBJ2-7	TRBD1	.	CASSFTGQGMFYEQYF	TGCGCCAGCAGCTTTACGGGACAGGGTATGTTTTACGAGCAGTACTTC
TRBV6-5	15	TRBJ2-5	TRBD2	few	CASSPGLAGWETQYF	TGTGCCAGCAGTCCCGGACTAGCGGGGTGGGAGACCCAGTACTTC
TRBV4-1	14	TRBJ1-1	.	.	CASSSNIAGTEAFF	TGCGCCAGCAGCTCGAATATAGCGGGCACTGAAGCTTTCTTT
TRBV7-2	15	TRBJ1-6	.	.	CASSLAGGAGAPLHF	TGTGCCAGCAGCTTAGCCGGGGGGGCCGGTGCACCCCTCCACTTT